This T cell receptor (beta chain) was recovered during a study of T cells after yellow fever vaccination. Study-level background: Researchers used SMART-Seq v4 Ultra Low Input to prepare fractions that had low cell numbers.

In this sample, this clonotype turned up a few times. What it binds is unknown. TCRdb itself ran the 5' RACE reads through MiXCR, one entry per CDR3 protein. Here the sample spans over 150,000 distinct CDR3 sequences, 6.2% being singletons. Study results and limitations: The study found a weaker secondary response that peaked faster, day 5 versus 15.

Germline lookup yields CDR1 MNHEY and CDR2 SVGEGT. The CDR3 loop spans 11 amino acids. V dropped 5 bases and J dropped 8 bases, with 10 bases sitting between them. This clonotype was sampled from a man aged 18 to 29 who received the YFV17D yellow fever vaccine. The sample was CD4+ T cells sorted from PBMCs, taken on the day of the first yellow fever vaccination. The chain carries TRBV6-2 or TRBV6-3 and TRBJ2-7, with D hard to call. The CDR3 DNA reads TGTGCCAGCAGTCACGGGTCTCAGCAGTACGTC. This encodes CASSHGSQQYV.